This is a list of T cell receptor beta chains from one sample in a study of OX40 agonist ivuxolimab in advanced cancers. Libraries were prepared by immunoSEQ multiplex PCR; TCRdb keeps only in-frame clonotypes and omits some of them. The sample consists of about 54,000 clones, approximately 89% of them appearing once. This specimen consisted of CD4+ or CD8+ T cells sorted from blood, obtained in a trial of the OX40 agonist ivuxolimab. The receptors shown here come from an adult with an advanced solid tumor such as melanoma, head and neck, liver or kidney cancer. The CDR3 runs from the conserved cysteine through the conserved F or W. The D gene is left open where the match is weak. Where a row states a size, it is once, few, many or the class of an expanded clone; other rows omit it.

clone size,J gene,V gene,D gene,CDR3 protein
-,TRBJ2-1,TRBV15,-,CATSQEAASSYNEQFF
once,TRBJ2-5,TRBV5-6,-,CASSFDATTSIGEETQYF
-,TRBJ1-2,TRBV4-3,-,CASSQDRVTDLYGYTF
-,TRBJ2-7,TRBV6-5,-,CASSYSGRGEQYF
-,TRBJ2-2,TRBV4-3,-,CASSQAINTGELFF
-,TRBJ2-3,TRBV28,TRBD2,CASSSQTSPLSTDTQYF
few,TRBJ1-5,TRBV28,-,CASSLGSSNQPQHF
-,TRBJ1-5,TRBV10-3,-,CAISEETHSNQPQHF
-,TRBJ1-1,TRBV6-5,-,CASSYRMNTEAFF
-,TRBJ2-7,TRBV27,-,CASSLSGSVGEQYF
-,TRBJ2-5,TRBV28,TRBD2,CASSTPHLRTSGREETQYF
-,TRBJ2-5,TRBV6-6,-,CASSLTGGLQETQYF
-,TRBJ1-1,TRBV30,-,CAFLWGGTEAFF
-,TRBJ2-7,TRBV2,TRBD1,CASSESYRGYEQYF
-,TRBJ2-3,TRBV7-9,TRBD2,CASSPVVAGLTDTQYF
-,TRBJ2-3,TRBV4-1,TRBD1,CASSQPDRGSTDTQYF
-,TRBJ2-6,TRBV27,-,CATATGDSSGANVLTF
-,TRBJ2-7,TRBV5-5,-,CASSLGTGFLGEQYF
-,TRBJ1-1,TRBV19,TRBD1,CASRNRDRGLNTEAFF
-,TRBJ2-5,TRBV2,-,CASTRAWEDQETQYF
-,TRBJ1-5,TRBV5-6,-,CASSFLGDGSNQPQHF
-,TRBJ2-2,TRBV11-3,TRBD2,CASRLSSGRAGELFF
-,TRBJ1-2,TRBV28,TRBD1,CASSTHRGGYTF
-,TRBJ1-6,TRBV2,-,CASSVLDSGVMSSYNSPLHF
-,TRBJ1-1,TRBV19,-,CASTPAGSSVSFF
-,TRBJ2-1,TRBV6-5,-,CASSWIGRLGYNEQFF
-,TRBJ1-1,TRBV28,-,CASSWVGMGQDEAFF
-,TRBJ2-3,TRBV7-8,TRBD2,CASSLALAGGPATQYF
-,TRBJ2-7,TRBV4-3,-,CASSQDGAGSSYEQYF
-,TRBJ1-1,TRBV9,-,CASSQRGTVDTEAFF
-,TRBJ1-2,TRBV15,TRBD1,CATSTILGQGGYTF
-,TRBJ2-7,TRBV27,TRBD1,CASSPAGGYSYEQYF
-,TRBJ2-1,TRBV7-2,-,CASSSEFGTFYNEQFF
-,TRBJ1-5,TRBV27,-,CASSSGSNQPQHF
-,TRBJ2-7,TRBV7-6,-,CASSSRTQGEQYF
-,TRBJ1-2,TRBV5-1,TRBD1,CASSLRQGGGGYTF
-,TRBJ1-2,TRBV19,-,CASSTGESLGYTF
-,TRBJ1-1,TRBV19,-,CASSSRPMNTEAFF
-,TRBJ1-2,TRBV27,TRBD1,CASSIDGTAYGYTF
-,TRBJ1-3,TRBV6-5,-,CASSYGGSGNTIYF
-,TRBJ1-2,TRBV4-1,-,CASSPTLSGGYTF
once,TRBJ2-2,TRBV6-4,-,CASTPKRLSVPGELFF